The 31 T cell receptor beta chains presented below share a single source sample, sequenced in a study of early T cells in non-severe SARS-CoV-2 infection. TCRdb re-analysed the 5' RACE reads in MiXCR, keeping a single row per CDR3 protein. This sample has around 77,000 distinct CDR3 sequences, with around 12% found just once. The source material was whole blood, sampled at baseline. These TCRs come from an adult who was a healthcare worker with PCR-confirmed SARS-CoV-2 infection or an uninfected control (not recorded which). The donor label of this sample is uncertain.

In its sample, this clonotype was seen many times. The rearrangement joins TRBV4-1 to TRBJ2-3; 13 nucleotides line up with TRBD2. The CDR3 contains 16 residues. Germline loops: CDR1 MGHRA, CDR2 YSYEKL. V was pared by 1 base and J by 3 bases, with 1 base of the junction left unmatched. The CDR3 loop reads CASSQGTSGSTDTQYF. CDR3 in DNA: TGCGCCAGCAGCCAAGGGACTAGCGGGAGTACAGATACGCAGTATTTT.

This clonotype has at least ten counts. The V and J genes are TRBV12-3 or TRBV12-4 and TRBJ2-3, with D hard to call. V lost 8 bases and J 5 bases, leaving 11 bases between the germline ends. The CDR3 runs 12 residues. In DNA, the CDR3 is TGTGCCAGCGGGTTAACGATAGATACGCAGTATTTT. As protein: CASGLTIDTQYF.

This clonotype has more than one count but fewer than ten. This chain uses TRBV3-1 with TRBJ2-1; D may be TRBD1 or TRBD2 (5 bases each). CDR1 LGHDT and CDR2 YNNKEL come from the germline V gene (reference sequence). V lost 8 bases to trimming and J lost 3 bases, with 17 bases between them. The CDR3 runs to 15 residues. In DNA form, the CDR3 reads TGTGCCAGCGCGGACTGGGGGACCAACTACAATGAGCAGTTCTTC. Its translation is CASADWGTNYNEQFF.

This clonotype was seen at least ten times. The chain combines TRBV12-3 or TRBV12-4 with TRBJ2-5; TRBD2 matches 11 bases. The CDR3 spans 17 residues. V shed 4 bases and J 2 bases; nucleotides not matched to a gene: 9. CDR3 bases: TGTGCCAGCAGTTCTGCTAGCGGGGGGCTCGCACAAGAGACCCAGTACTTC. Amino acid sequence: CASSSASGGLAQETQYF.

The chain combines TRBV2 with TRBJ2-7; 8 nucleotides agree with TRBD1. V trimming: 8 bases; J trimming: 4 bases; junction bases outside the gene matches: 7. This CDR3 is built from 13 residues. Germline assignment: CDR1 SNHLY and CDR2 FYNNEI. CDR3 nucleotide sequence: TGTGCCAGCCTGAGGACAGGGAGGTACGAGCAGTACTTC. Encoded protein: CASLRTGRYEQYF.

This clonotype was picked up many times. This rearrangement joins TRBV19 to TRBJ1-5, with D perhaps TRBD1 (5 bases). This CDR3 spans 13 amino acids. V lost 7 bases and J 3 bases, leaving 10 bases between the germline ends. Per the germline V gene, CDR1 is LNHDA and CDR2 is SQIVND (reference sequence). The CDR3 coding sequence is TGTGCCAGTACCCAGGGTAACAATCAGCCCCAGCATTTT. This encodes CASTQGNNQPQHF.

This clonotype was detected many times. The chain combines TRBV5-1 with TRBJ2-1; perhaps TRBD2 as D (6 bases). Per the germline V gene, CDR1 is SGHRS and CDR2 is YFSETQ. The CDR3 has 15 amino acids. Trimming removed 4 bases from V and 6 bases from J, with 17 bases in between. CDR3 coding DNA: TGCGCCAGCAGCGGGGGGACGCCCCTTCTCAATGAGCAGTTCTTC. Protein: CASSGGTPLLNEQFF.

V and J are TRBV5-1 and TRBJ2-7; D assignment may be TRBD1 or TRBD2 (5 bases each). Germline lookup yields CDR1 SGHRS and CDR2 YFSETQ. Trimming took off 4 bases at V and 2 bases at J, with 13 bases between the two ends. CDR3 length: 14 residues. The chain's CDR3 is CASSDRDATYEQYF. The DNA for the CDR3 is TGCGCCAGCAGCGACCGGGACGCCACCTACGAGCAGTACTTC.

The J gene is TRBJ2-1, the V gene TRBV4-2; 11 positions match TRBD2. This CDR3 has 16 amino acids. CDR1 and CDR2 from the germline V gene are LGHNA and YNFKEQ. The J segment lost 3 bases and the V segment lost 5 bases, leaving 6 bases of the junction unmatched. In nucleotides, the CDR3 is TGTGCCAGCAGCTACACCGGGACTAGCGGCTACAATGAGCAGTTCTTC. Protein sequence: CASSYTGTSGYNEQFF.

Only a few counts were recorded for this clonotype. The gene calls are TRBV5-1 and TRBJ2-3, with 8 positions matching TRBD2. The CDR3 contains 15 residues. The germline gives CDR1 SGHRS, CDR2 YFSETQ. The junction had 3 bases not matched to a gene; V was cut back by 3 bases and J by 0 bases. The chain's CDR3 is CASSSLAGSTDTQYF. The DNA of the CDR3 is TGCGCCAGCAGCTCATTAGCGGGGAGCACAGATACGCAGTATTTT. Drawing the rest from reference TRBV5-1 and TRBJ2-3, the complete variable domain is KAGVTQTPRYLIKTRGQQVTLSCSPISGHRSVSWYQQTPGQGLQFLFEYFSETQRNKGNFPGRFSGRQFSNSRSEMNVSTLELGDSALYLCASSSLAGSTDTQYFGPGTRLTVL.

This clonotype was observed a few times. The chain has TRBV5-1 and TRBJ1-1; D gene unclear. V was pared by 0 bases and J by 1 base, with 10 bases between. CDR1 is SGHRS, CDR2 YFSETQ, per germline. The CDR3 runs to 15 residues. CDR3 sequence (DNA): TGCGCCAGCAGCTTGGTTCAGTGGCCGAACACTGAAGCTTTCTTT. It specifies CASSLVQWPNTEAFF.

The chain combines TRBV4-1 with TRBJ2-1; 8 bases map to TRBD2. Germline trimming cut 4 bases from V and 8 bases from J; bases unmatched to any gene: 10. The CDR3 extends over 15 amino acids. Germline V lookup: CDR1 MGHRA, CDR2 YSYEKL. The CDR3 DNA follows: TGCGCCAGCAGCCCCCTCCAGCGGGAGCGCGATGAGCAGTTCTTC. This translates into CASSPLQRERDEQFF.

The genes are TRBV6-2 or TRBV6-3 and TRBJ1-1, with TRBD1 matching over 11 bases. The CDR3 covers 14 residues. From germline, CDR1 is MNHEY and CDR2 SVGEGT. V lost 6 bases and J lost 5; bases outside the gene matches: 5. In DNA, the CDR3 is TGTGCCAGCAGCTGGACAGGGGGCTGGACTGAAGCTTTCTTT. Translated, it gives CASSWTGGWTEAFF.

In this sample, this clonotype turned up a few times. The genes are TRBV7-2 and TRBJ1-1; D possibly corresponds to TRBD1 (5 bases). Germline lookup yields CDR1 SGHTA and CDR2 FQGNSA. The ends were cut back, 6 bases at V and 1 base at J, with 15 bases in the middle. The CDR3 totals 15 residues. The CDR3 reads CASSFSTAKNTEAFF. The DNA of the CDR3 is TGTGCCAGCAGTTTTTCGACAGCTAAGAACACTGAAGCTTTCTTT.

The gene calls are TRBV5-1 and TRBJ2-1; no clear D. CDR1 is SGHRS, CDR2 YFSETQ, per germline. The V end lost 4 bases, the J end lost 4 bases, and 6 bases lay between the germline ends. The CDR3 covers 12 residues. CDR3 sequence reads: CASSPGYNEQFF. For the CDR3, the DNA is TGCGCCAGCAGCCCCGGATACAATGAGCAGTTCTTC.

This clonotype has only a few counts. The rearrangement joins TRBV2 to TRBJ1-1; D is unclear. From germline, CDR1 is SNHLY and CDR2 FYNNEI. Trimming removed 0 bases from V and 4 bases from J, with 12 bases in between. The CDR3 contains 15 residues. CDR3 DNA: TGTGCCAGCAGTGAAGCGCTTAGGGTGAGCACTGAAGCTTTCTTT. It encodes CASSEALRVSTEAFF.

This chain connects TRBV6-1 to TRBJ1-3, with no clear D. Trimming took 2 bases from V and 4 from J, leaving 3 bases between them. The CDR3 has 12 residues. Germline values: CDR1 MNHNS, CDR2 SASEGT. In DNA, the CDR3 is TGTGCCAGCAGTGAATCAGGAAACACCATATATTTT. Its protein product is CASSESGNTIYF.

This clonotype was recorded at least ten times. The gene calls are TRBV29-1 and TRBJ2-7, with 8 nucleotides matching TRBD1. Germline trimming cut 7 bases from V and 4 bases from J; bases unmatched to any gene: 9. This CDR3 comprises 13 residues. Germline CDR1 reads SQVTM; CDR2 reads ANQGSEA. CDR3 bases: TGCAGCGCAAGACAGGGGTACCGTTACGAGCAGTACTTC. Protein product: CSARQGYRYEQYF.

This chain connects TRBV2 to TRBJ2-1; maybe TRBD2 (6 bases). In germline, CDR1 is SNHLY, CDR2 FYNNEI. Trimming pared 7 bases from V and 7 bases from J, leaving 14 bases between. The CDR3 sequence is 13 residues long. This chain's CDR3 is CASKRAGDNEQFF. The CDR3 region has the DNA TGTGCCAGCAAGCGGGCTGGGGATAATGAGCAGTTCTTC.

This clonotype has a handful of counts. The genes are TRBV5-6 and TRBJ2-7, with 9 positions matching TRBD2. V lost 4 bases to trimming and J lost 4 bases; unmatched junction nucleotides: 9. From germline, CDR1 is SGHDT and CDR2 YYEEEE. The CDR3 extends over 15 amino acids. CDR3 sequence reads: CASSQSSGDPYEQYF. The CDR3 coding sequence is TGTGCCAGCAGCCAATCTAGCGGGGATCCTTACGAGCAGTACTTC.

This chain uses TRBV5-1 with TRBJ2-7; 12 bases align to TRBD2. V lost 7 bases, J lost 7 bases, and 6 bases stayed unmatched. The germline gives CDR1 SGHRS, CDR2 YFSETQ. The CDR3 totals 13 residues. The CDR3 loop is CASRLAGAGEQYF. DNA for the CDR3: TGCGCCAGCCGACTAGCGGGAGCTGGGGAGCAGTACTTC.

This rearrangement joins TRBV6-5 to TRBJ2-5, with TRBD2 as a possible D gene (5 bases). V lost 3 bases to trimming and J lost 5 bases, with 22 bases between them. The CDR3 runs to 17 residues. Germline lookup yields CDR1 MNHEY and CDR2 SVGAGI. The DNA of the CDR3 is TGTGCCAGCAGTTATTTACTTCAGTACGGGATAGGGGAGACCCAGTACTTC. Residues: CASSYLLQYGIGETQYF.

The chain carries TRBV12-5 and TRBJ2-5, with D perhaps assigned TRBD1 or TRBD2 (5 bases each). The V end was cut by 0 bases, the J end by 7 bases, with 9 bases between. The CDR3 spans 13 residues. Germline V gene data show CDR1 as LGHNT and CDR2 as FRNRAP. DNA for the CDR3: TGTGCTAGTGGTTTGGTACAGGCGGGGACCCAGTACTTC. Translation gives CASGLVQAGTQYF.

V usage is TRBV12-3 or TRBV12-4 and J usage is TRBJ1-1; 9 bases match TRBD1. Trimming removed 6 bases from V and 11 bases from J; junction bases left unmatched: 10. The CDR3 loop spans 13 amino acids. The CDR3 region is CASSLTGGVSAFF. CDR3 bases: TGTGCCAGCAGCCTAACAGGGGGCGTTTCGGCTTTCTTT.

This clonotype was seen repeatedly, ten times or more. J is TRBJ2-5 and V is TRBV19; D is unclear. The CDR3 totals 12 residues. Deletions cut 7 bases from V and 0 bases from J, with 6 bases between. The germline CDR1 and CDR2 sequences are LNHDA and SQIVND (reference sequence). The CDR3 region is CASIRDQETQYF. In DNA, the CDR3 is TGTGCCAGTATCAGAGACCAAGAGACCCAGTACTTC.

The CDR3 region has the DNA TGCAGTGCTACAGGGTACTATGGCTACACCTTC. It specifies CSATGYYGYTF. The V and J genes are TRBV20-1 and TRBJ1-2; a weak D match, TRBD1 (5 bases). V lost 4 bases and J lost 3, with 6 bases in between. The CDR3 loop spans 11 amino acids. Germline V gives CDR1 DFQATT, CDR2 SNEGSKA (reference sequence).

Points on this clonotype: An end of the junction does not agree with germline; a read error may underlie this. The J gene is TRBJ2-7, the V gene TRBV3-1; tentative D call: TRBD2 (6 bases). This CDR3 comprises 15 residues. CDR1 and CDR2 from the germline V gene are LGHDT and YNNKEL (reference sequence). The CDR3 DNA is TGTGCCAGCAGCCAGTTCGGCGGGGCCTCCTATGAGCAGTACTTC. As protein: CASSQFGGASYEQYF.

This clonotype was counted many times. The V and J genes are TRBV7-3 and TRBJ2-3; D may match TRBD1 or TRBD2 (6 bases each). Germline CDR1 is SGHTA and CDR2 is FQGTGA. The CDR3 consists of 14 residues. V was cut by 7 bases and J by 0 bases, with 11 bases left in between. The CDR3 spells CASKGGPSTDTQYF. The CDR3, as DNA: TGTGCCAGCAAGGGGGGTCCTAGCACAGATACGCAGTATTTT.

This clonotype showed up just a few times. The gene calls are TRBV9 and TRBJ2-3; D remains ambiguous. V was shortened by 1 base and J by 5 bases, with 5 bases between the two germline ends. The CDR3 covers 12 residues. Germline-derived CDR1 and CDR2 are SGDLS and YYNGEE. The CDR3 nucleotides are TGTGCCAGCAGCGTATGGGGAGATACGCAGTATTTT. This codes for CASSVWGDTQYF.

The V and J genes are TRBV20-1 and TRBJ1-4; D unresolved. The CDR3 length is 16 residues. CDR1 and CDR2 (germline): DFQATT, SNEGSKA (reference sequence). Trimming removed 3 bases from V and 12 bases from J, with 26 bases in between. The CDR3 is CSASITLLPASGELFF. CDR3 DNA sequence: TGCAGTGCTAGCATTACCCTCCTCCCGGCCAGCGGAGAACTGTTTTTT.

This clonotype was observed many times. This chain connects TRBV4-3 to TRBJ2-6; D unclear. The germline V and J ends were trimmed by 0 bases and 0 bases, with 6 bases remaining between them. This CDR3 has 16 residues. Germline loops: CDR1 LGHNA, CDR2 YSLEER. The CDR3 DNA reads TGCGCCAGCAGCCAAGAGGGCCGCTCTGGGGCCAACGTCCTGACTTTC. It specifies CASSQEGRSGANVLTF.